The clone carrying this T cell receptor beta chain was found once. Using immunoSEQ multiplex PCR, the repertoire was profiled, and TCRdb retains in-frame clones only, with some absent. This sample has fewer than 20,000 clones, with 80% to 90% found just once. The sample comes from a study of T cell clones after liver transplantation. Thawed unstimulated PBMCs were FACS-sorted by CD3, CD4 and CD8 into two populations. V lost 6 bases to trimming and J lost 4 bases, with 9 bases between them. Germline V gene lookup returns CDR1 MDHEN and CDR2 SYDVKM. CDR3 length: 12 residues. This TCR derives from a human donor who received a liver transplant. The V call is TRBV28, the J call TRBJ1-1, with D possibly being TRBD1 (5 bases). Material: CD8+ T cells from blood, obtained before liver transplant. CDR3 protein: CASRHDSTEAFF. For the CDR3, the DNA is TGTGCCAGCAGACATGACAGCACTGAAGCTTTCTTT. Based on the CDR3 plus reference TRBV28 and TRBJ1-1, the full variable domain is DVKVTQSSRYLVKRTGEKVFLECVQDMDHENMFWYRQDPGLGLRLIYFSYDVKMKEKGDIPEGYSVSREKKERFSLILESASTNQTSMYLCASRHDSTEAFFGQGTRLTVV.